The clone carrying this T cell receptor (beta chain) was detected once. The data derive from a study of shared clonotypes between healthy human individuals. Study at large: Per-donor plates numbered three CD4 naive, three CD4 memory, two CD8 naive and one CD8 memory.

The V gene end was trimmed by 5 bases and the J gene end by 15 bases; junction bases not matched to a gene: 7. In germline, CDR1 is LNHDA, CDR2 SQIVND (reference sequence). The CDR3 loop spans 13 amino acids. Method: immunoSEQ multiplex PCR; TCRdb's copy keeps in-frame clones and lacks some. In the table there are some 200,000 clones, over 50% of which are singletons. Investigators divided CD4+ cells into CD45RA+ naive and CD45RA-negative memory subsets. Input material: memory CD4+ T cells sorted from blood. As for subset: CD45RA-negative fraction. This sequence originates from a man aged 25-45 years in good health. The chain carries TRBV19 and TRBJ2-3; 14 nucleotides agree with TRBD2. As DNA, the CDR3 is TGTGCCAGTAGTGTCGGACTAGCGGGAGGAATTTATTTT. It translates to CASSVGLAGGIYF.